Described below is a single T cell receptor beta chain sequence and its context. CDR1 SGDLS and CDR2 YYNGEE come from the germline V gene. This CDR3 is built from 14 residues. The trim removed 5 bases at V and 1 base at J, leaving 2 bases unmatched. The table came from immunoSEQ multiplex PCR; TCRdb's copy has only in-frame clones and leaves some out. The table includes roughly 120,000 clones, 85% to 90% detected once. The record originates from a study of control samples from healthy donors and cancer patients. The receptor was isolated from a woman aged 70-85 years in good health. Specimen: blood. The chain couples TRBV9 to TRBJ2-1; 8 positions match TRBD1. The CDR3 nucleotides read TGTGCCAGCAGTAGGACAGGGTCCTACAATGAGCAGTTCTTC. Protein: CASSRTGSYNEQFF.